Listed below are T cell receptor beta chains from one sample, sequenced in a study of T cells expressing NK-cell markers. TCRdb re-called the 5' RACE reads and catalogs CDR3 proteins one per entry, DNA excluded. This table holds 400,000 or so distinct CDR3 sequences. Sequencing was performed on blood T cells: a sorted CD56 or NKG2C T cell subset, CD4+ or CD8+ T cells, or bulk PBMC T cells (not recorded which). The source of these receptors is a woman aged 50 to 65 in good health. CDR3s include the opening cysteine and the closing phenylalanine or tryptophan.

V gene	J gene	CDR3 protein
TRBV7-2	TRBJ1-1	CASRPLSGVTEAFF
TRBV3-1	TRBJ1-5	CASSQGVGATPQHF
TRBV20-1	TRBJ2-3	CSARGTSYNTDTQYF
TRBV7-2	TRBJ1-6	CASSLGGLGTNSPLHF
TRBV18	TRBJ2-3	CASSPLVSGLTDTQYF
TRBV29-1	TRBJ1-5	CSAGTGLNQPQHF
TRBV19	TRBJ1-5	CASSVSGTGGAYSNQPQHF
TRBV29-1	TRBJ2-2	CSVVVGPGTGELFF
TRBV20-1	TRBJ2-1	CSARGIDSSYNEQFF
TRBV6-6	TRBJ2-3	CASSYSETGGTDTQYF
TRBV9	TRBJ2-5	CASSSTTGGETQYF
TRBV7-4	TRBJ1-5	CASSTNRDRGNQPQHF
TRBV3-1	TRBJ2-1	CASSRVGVGFPDEQFF
TRBV9	TRBJ2-1	CASSVAGVAGAEFF
TRBV3-1	TRBJ2-1	CASSQIGTSGSIEQFF
TRBV6-6	TRBJ2-2	CASSRTTSGRAGELFF
TRBV7-2	TRBJ2-7	CASSLRERGFVAYEQYF
TRBV29-1	TRBJ1-1	CSVDQQPNTEAFF
TRBV2	TRBJ2-5	CASCRPGNQETQYF
TRBV18	TRBJ2-5	CASSPGRGQETQYF
TRBV20-1	TRBJ2-5	CSAPPPGRQGRRETQYF
TRBV20-1	TRBJ1-4	CSARDGGQGALNEKLFF
TRBV20-1	TRBJ2-1	CSASSLRGSWEQFF
TRBV10-3	TRBJ2-1	CAITEGEKEGEQFF
TRBV18	TRBJ2-1	CASSPPGGRSYNEQFF
TRBV25-1	TRBJ1-4	CASSEEGFNEKLFF
TRBV6-4	TRBJ1-5	CASINGTDTYSNQPQHF
TRBV29-1	TRBJ2-2	CSAQEGFGELFF
TRBV7-2	TRBJ2-1	CASSLGLRGLAGGESSYNEQFF
TRBV4-2	TRBJ2-7	CASSQDPVGGGEQYF
TRBV5-1	TRBJ2-1	CASRYTSGSSYNEQFF
TRBV12-3/TRBV12-4	TRBJ1-1	CASIPYPGLGFF
TRBV18	TRBJ1-5	CASSSDRGRIQPQHF
TRBV12-5	TRBJ2-5	CASGLAQQGRQETQYF
TRBV2	TRBJ2-1	CASIREATSYNEQFF
TRBV12-3/TRBV12-4	TRBJ2-7	CASRGLQNSYEQYF
TRBV5-1	TRBJ2-3	CASSSLQGSTDTQYF
TRBV6-5	TRBJ2-7	CASRRGQSYEQYF
TRBV20-1	TRBJ2-3	CSARGLLQGNTQYF
TRBV11-2	TRBJ1-2	CASSLDLRNYGYTF
TRBV24-1	TRBJ2-1	CATEAGGGNEQFF
TRBV7-9	TRBJ2-5	CASSLYLAARHETQYF
TRBV25-1	TRBJ2-3	CASSVAGGIDTQYF
TRBV27	TRBJ2-7	CASSYQWDRTYEQYF
TRBV24-1	TRBJ2-1	CATSPGTNYNEQFF
TRBV20-1	TRBJ2-3	CSARDFYTDTQYF
TRBV7-2	TRBJ1-3	CASSSGTGTPSGNTIYF
TRBV7-9	TRBJ2-3	CASTRSGLTDTQYF
TRBV24-1	TRBJ2-3	CATEVSLGTDTQYF
TRBV5-6	TRBJ2-3	CASSSTDYVTDTQYF
TRBV28	TRBJ1-5	CASRLTRGSNQPQHF
TRBV12-3/TRBV12-4	TRBJ2-3	CASTPSARDLLHGADTQYF
TRBV14	TRBJ1-5	CASTGHRGEPQHF
TRBV7-9	TRBJ2-5	CASSFQTGGLAQETQYF
TRBV12-5	TRBJ2-1	CASGTGRGQGANEQFF
TRBV30	TRBJ2-5	CAWSASQETQYF
TRBV6-2/TRBV6-3	TRBJ1-1	CASSSTKTGIRNTEAFF
TRBV29-1	TRBJ1-4	CSVAPFGGTNEKLFF
TRBV12-3/TRBV12-4	TRBJ2-3	CASSNTGLAGDGTGSTDTQYF